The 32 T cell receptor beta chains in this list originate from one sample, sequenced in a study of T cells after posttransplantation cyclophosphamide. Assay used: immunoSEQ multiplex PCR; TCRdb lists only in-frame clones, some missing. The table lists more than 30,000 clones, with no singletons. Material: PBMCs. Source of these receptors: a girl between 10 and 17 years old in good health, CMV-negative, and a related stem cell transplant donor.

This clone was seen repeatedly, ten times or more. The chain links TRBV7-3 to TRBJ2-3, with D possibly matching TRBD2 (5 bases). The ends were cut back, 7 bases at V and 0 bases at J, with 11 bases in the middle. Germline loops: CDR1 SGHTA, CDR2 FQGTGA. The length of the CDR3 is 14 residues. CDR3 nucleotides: TGTGCCAGCACCGGGGATCCTAGCACAGATACGCAGTATTTT. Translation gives CASTGDPSTDTQYF.

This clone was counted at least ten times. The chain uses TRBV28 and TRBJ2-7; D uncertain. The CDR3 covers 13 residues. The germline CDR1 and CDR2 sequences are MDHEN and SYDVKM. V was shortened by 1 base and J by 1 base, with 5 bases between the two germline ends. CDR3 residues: CASSLSVSYEQYF. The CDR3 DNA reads TGTGCCAGCAGTTTATCAGTTTCCTACGAGCAGTACTTC.

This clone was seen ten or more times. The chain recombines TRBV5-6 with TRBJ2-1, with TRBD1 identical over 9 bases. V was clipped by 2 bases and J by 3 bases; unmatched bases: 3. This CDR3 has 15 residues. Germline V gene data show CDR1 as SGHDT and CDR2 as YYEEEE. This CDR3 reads CASSFRDRVYNEQFF. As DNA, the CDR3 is TGTGCCAGCAGCTTCCGGGACAGGGTCTACAATGAGCAGTTCTTC.

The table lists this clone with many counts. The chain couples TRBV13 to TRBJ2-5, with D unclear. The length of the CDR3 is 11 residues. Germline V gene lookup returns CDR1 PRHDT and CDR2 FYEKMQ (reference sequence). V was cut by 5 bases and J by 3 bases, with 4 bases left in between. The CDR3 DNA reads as TGTGCCAGCAGCGGAGAAGAGACCCAGTACTTC. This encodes CASSGEETQYF.

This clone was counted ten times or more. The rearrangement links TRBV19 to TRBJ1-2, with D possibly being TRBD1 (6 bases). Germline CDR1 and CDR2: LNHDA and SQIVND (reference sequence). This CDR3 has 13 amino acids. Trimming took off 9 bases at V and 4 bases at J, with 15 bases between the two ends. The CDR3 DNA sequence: TGTGCCAGCGTACCCCGGGACATCTATGGCTACACCTTC. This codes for CASVPRDIYGYTF.

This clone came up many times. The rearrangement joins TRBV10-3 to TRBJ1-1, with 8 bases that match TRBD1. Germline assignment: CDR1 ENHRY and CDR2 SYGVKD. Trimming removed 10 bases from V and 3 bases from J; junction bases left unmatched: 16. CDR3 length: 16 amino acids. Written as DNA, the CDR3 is TGTGCCACCGGGGGTTCTCAGGGGGCAGGGGACACTGAAGCTTTCTTT. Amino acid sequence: CATGGSQGAGDTEAFF.

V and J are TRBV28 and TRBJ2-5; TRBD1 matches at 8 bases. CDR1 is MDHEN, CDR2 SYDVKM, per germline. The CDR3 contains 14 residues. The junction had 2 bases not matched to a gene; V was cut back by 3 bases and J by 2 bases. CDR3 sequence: CASSLYRGQETQYF. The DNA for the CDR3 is TGTGCCAGCAGTTTGTACAGGGGGCAAGAGACCCAGTACTTC. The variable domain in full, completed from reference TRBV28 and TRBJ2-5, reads DVKVTQSSRYLVKRTGEKVFLECVQDMDHENMFWYRQDPGLGLRLIYFSYDVKMKEKGDIPEGYSVSREKKERFSLILESASTNQTSMYLCASSLYRGQETQYFGPGTRLLVL.

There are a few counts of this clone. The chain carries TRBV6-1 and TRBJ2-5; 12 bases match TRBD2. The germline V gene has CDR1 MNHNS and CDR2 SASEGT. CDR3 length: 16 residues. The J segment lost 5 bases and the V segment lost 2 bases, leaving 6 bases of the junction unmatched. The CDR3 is CASSEWASGGDETQYF. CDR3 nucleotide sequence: TGTGCCAGCAGTGAATGGGCTAGCGGGGGGGACGAGACCCAGTACTTC.

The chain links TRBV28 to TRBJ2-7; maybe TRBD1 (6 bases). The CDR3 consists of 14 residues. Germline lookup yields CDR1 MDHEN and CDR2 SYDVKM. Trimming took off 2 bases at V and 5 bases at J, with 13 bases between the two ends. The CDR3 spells CASSLRQVSHEQYF. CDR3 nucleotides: TGTGCCAGCAGTTTACGACAGGTTTCCCACGAGCAGTACTTC.

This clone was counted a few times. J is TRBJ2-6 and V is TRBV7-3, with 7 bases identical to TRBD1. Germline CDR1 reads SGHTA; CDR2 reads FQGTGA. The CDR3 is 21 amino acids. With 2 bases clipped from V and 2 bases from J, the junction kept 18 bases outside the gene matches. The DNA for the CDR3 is TGTGCCAGCAGCTTATCAGTAGAGGACAGGAAAGGATCCCCTGGGGCCAACGTCCTGACTTTC. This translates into CASSLSVEDRKGSPGANVLTF.

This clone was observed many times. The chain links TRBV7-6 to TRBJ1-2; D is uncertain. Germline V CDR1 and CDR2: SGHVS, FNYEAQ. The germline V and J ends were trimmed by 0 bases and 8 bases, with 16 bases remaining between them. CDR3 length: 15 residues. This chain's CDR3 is CASSLADPGVDGYTF. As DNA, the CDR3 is TGTGCCAGCAGCTTAGCCGACCCCGGGGTCGACGGCTACACCTTC.

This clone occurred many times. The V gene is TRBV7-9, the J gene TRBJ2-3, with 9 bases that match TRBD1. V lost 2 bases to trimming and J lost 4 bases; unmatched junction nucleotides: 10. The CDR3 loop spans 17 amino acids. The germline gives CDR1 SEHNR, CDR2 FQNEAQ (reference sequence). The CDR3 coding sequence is TGTGCCAGCAGCTTAACCCCCGGGACAGGGCGCGCAGATACGCAGTATTTT. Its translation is CASSLTPGTGRADTQYF.

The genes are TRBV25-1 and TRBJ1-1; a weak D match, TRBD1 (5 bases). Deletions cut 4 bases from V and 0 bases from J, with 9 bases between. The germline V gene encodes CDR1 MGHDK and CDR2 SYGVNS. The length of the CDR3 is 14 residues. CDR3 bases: TGTGCCAGCAGTGGCGGCAGGGTGAACACTGAAGCTTTCTTT. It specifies CASSGGRVNTEAFF. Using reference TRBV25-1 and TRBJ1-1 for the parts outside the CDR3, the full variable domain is EADIYQTPRYLVIGTGKKITLECSQTMGHDKMYWYQQDPGMELHLIHYSYGVNSTEKGDLSSESTVSRIRTEHFPLTLESARPSHTSQYLCASSGGRVNTEAFFGQGTRLTVV.

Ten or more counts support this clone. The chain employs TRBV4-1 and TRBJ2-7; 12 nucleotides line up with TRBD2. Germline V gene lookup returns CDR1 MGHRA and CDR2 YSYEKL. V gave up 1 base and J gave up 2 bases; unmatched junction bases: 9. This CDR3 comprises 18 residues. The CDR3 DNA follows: TGCGCCAGCAGCCAAGGATCGACTAGCGGGAGTTTCCCCTACGAGCAGTACTTC. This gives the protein CASSQGSTSGSFPYEQYF.

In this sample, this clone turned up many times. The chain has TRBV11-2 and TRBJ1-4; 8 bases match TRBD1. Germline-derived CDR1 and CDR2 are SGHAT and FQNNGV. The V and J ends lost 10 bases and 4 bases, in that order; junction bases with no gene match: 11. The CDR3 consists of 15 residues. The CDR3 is CATSLRGQVNEKLFF. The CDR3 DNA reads TGTGCCACCTCCCTCCGGGGACAGGTTAATGAAAAACTGTTTTTT.

CDR3 nucleotide sequence: TGCAGCGTTGGAGTTCCGGACAGCAACTATGGCTACACCTTC. It is translated as CSVGVPDSNYGYTF. The chain links TRBV29-1 to TRBJ1-2, with D possibly being TRBD1 (6 bases). The ends were cut back, 4 bases at V and 2 bases at J, with 14 bases in the middle. The CDR3 has 14 amino acids. The germline V gene has CDR1 SQVTM and CDR2 ANQGSEA. The complete variable domain, with remaining parts taken from reference TRBV29-1 and TRBJ1-2, reads SAVISQKPSRDICQRGTSLTIQCQVDSQVTMMFWYRQQPGQSLTLIATANQGSEATYESGFVIDKFPISRPNLTFSTLTVSNMSPEDSSIYLCSVGVPDSNYGYTFGSGTRLTVV.

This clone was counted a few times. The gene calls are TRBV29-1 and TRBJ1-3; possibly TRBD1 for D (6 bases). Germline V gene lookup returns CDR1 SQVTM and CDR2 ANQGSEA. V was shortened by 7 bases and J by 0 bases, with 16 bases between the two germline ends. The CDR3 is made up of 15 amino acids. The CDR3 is CSAAGGQNSGNTIYF. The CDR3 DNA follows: TGCAGCGCTGCGGGGGGCCAAAACTCTGGAAACACCATATATTTT.

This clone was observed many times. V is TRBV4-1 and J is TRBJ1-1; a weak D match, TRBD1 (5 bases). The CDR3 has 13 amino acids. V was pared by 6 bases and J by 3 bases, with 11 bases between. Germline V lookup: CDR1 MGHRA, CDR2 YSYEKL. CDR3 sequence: CASSGGKDTEAFF. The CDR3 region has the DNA TGCGCCAGCAGTGGGGGGAAGGACACTGAAGCTTTCTTT.

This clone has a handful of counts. CDR3 DNA sequence: TGTGCCAGCAGCCAAGCTCCCTCTCTAGCGGCGGCATACAATGAGCAGTTCTTC. Protein: CASSQAPSLAAAYNEQFF. This rearrangement joins TRBV4-2 to TRBJ2-1; TRBD2 agrees at 7 bases. This CDR3 has 18 residues. Germline CDR1 reads LGHNA; CDR2 reads YNFKEQ. The J segment lost 4 bases and the V segment lost 1 base, leaving 13 bases of the junction unmatched.

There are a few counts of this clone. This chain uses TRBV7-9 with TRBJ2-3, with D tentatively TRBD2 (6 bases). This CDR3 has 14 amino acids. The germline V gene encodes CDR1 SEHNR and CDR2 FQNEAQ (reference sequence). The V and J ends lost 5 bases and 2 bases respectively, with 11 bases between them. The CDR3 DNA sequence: TGTGCCAGCAGCGGGACTTTAGACACAGATACGCAGTATTTT. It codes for CASSGTLDTDTQYF.

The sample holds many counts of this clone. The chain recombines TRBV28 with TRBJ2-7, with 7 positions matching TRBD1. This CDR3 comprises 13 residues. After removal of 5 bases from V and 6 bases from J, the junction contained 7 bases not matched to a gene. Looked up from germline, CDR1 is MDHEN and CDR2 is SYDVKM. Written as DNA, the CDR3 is TGTGCCAGCAGTCTTACAGGGGTGGGCGAGCAGTACTTC. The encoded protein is CASSLTGVGEQYF.

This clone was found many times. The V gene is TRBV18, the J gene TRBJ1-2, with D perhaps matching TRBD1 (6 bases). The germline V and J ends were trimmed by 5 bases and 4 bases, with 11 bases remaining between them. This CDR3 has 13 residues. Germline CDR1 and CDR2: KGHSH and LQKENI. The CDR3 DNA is TGTGCCAGCTCATTACAGGACAGCTATGGCTACACCTTC. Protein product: CASSLQDSYGYTF. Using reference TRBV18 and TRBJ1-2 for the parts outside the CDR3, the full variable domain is NAGVMQNPRHLVRRRGQEARLRCSPMKGHSHVYWYRQLPEEGLKFMVYLQKENIIDESGMPKERFSAEFPKEGPSILRIQQVVRGDSAAYFCASSLQDSYGYTFGSGTRLTVV.

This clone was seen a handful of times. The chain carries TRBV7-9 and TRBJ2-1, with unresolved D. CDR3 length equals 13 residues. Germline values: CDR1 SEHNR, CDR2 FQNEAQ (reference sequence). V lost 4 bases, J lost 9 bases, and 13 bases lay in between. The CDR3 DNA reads TGTGCCAGCAGCTCGCCGGATTCGGGTGAGCAGTTCTTC. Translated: CASSSPDSGEQFF.

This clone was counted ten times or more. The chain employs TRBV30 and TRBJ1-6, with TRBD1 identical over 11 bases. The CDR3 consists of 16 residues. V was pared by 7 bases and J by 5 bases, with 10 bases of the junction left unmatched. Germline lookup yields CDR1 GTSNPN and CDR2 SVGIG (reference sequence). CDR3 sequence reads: CASKMGQGDHNSPLHF. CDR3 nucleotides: TGTGCCTCGAAGATGGGACAGGGGGATCATAATTCACCCCTCCACTTT.

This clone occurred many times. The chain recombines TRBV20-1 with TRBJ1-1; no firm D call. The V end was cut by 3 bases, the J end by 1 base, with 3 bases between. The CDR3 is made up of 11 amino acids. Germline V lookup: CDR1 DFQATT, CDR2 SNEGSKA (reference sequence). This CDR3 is CSASRNTEAFF. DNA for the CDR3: TGCAGTGCTAGTCGGAACACTGAAGCTTTCTTT.

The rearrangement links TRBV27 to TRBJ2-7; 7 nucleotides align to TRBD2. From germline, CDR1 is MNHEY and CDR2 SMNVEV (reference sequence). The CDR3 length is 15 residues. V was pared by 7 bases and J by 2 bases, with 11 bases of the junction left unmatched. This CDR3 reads CASTPGSSGAYEQYF. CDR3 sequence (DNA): TGTGCCAGCACCCCCGGCTCTAGCGGCGCCTACGAGCAGTACTTC.

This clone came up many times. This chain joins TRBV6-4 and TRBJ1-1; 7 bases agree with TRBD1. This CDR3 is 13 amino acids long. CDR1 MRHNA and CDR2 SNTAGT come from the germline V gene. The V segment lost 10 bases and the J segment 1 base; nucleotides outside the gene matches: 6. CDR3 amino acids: CATRGGRNTEAFF. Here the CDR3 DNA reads TGTGCCACCAGGGGGGGAAGGAACACTGAAGCTTTCTTT.

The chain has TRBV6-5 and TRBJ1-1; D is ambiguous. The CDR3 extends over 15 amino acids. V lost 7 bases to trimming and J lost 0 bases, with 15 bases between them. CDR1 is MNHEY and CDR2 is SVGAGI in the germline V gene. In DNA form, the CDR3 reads TGTGCCAGCACCGTAAGTGGGCAGTTGAACACTGAAGCTTTCTTT. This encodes CASTVSGQLNTEAFF.

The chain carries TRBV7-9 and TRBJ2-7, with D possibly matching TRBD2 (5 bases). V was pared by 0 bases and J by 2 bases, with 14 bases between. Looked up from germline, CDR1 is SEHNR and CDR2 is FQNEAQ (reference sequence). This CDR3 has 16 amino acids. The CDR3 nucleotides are TGTGCCAGCAGCTTAGCGCTGGCCTCCGGGGCCTACGAGCAGTACTTC. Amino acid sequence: CASSLALASGAYEQYF. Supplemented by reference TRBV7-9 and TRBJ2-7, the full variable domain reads DTGVSQNPRHKITKRGQNVTFRCDPISEHNRLYWYRQTLGQGPEFLTYFQNEAQLEKSRLLSDRFSAERPKGSFSTLEIQRTEQGDSAMYLCASSLALASGAYEQYFGPGTRLTVT.

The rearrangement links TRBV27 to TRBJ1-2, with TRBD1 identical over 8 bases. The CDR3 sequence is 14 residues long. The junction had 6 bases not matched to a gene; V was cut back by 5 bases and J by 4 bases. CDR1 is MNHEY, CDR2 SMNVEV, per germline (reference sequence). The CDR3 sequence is CASSLTTGGYGYTF. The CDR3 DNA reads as TGTGCCAGCAGTCTCACTACAGGGGGCTATGGCTACACCTTC.

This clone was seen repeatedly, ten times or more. The CDR3 loop is CASSRNKNTEAFF. CDR3 DNA: TGTGCCAGCTCACGAAACAAGAACACTGAAGCTTTCTTT. The chain carries TRBV18 and TRBJ1-1; D is unresolved. Germline CDR1 is KGHSH and CDR2 is LQKENI. Trimming shortened V by 4 bases and J by 1 base, and 7 bases separated the two germline ends. This CDR3 spans 13 amino acids.

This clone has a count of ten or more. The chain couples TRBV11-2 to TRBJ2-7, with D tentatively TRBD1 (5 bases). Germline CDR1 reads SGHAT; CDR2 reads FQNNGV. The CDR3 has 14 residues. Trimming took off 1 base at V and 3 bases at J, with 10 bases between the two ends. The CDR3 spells CASSLARQIYEQYF. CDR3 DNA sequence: TGTGCCAGCAGCTTAGCCCGACAGATCTACGAGCAGTACTTC.